The 23 T cell receptor beta chains given below trace back to one sample, sequenced in a study of blood T cell repertoires in COVID-19. Using immunoSEQ multiplex PCR, the repertoire was profiled, and TCRdb retains in-frame clones only, with some absent. Of hundreds of thousands of clones in the sample, approximately 77% are singletons; the top ten hold around 3.5%. The sample consisted of peripheral blood. All receptors come from a woman over 75 with acute or convalescent COVID-19.

The rearrangement uses TRBV5-1 and TRBJ1-6, with D tentatively TRBD1 (5 bases). This CDR3 spans 15 amino acids. Germline V gives CDR1 SGHRS, CDR2 YFSETQ. V shed 0 bases and J shed 5 bases, with 9 bases lying between them. The CDR3 spells CASSLGQGNNSPLHF. The CDR3, as DNA: TGCGCCAGCAGCTTGGGGCAGGGAAATAATTCACCCCTCCACTTT.

This clone occurred once. The rearrangement joins TRBV5-4 to TRBJ1-4; 7 nucleotides agree with TRBD1. The CDR3 consists of 15 residues. The ends lost 4 bases at V and 2 bases at J; junction bases unmatched: 5. Looked up from germline, CDR1 is SGHNT and CDR2 is YYREEE (reference sequence). CDR3 protein: CASSPRGATNEKLFF. CDR3 nucleotides: TGTGCCAGCAGCCCCAGGGGGGCTACTAATGAAAAACTGTTTTTT. Full variable domain (outside the CDR3, taken from reference TRBV5-4 and TRBJ1-4): ETGVTQSPTHLIKTRGQQVTLRCSSQSGHNTVSWYQQALGQGPQFIFQYYREEENGRGNFPPRFSGLQFPNYSSELNVNALELDDSALYLCASSPRGATNEKLFFGSGTQLSVL.

The J gene is TRBJ2-1, the V gene TRBV7-2; D gene unclear. Germline loops: CDR1 SGHTA, CDR2 FQGNSA. Deletions cut 3 bases from V and 4 bases from J, with 7 bases between. The CDR3 spans 13 residues. As DNA, the CDR3 is TGTGCCAGCAGCTTCCAGGCGTACAATGAGCAGTTCTTC. Translation gives CASSFQAYNEQFF.

This clone was detected only a few times. The rearrangement links TRBV11-2 to TRBJ2-7; TRBD2 aligns across 10 bases. Germline V gene sequence: CDR1 SGHAT, CDR2 FQNNGV. The V segment lost 4 bases and the J segment 0 bases; nucleotides outside the gene matches: 3. This CDR3 has 15 amino acids. CDR3 in amino acids: CASSSSGGASYEQYF. CDR3 in DNA: TGTGCCAGCAGCTCCAGCGGGGGGGCCTCCTACGAGCAGTACTTC.

The chain combines TRBV19 with TRBJ1-1; perhaps TRBD1 as D (6 bases). V lost 4 bases, J lost 3 bases, and 9 bases lay in between. Germline CDR1 reads LNHDA; CDR2 reads SQIVND (reference sequence). The CDR3 contains 13 residues. In nucleotides, the CDR3 is TGTGCCAGTAGTACCAGGGGTTACACTGAAGCTTTCTTT. Translated: CASSTRGYTEAFF.

The chain couples TRBV7-2 to TRBJ2-7; TRBD2 might be the D (6 bases). Germline CDR1 and CDR2: SGHTA and FQGNSA. The CDR3 has 15 amino acids. The V end was cut by 5 bases, the J end by 3 bases, with 17 bases between. The CDR3, as DNA: TGTGCCAGCAGCAGTACCGGGGGACGTTTCTACGAGCAGTACTTC. Translated, it gives CASSSTGGRFYEQYF.

V and J are TRBV7-9 and TRBJ2-1; D is ambiguous. The CDR3 contains 13 residues. Trimming shortened V by 1 base and J by 8 bases, and 9 bases separated the two germline ends. Germline values: CDR1 SEHNR, CDR2 FQNEAQ (reference sequence). The CDR3 sequence is CASSLDVADEQFF. CDR3 coding DNA: TGTGCCAGCAGCTTAGATGTAGCCGATGAGCAGTTCTTC. The variable domain in full, with the rest retrieved from reference TRBV7-9 and TRBJ2-1, is DTGVSQNPRHKITKRGQNVTFRCDPISEHNRLYWYRQTLGQGPEFLTYFQNEAQLEKSRLLSDRFSAERPKGSFSTLEIQRTEQGDSAMYLCASSLDVADEQFFGPGTRLTVL.

The V call is TRBV6-4, the J call TRBJ1-2; D unclear. The V end was cut by 4 bases, the J end by 1 base, with 13 bases between. This CDR3 spans 15 amino acids. The germline gives CDR1 MRHNA, CDR2 SNTAGT. The CDR3 DNA follows: TGTGCCAGCAGTGGCCGGGGTGCACTTAACTATGGCTACACCTTC. It translates to CASSGRGALNYGYTF.

This chain joins TRBV5-1 and TRBJ1-6, with D uncertain. The ends were cut back, 0 bases at V and 7 bases at J, with 8 bases in the middle. Germline V gene data show CDR1 as SGHRS and CDR2 as YFSETQ. This CDR3 contains 14 residues. CDR3 in DNA: TGCGCCAGCAGCTTGGGTGGCTGGAATTCACCCCTCCACTTT. It codes for CASSLGGWNSPLHF. Full variable domain (missing parts from reference TRBV5-1 and TRBJ1-6): KAGVTQTPRYLIKTRGQQVTLSCSPISGHRSVSWYQQTPGQGLQFLFEYFSETQRNKGNFPGRFSGRQFSNSRSEMNVSTLELGDSALYLCASSLGGWNSPLHFGNGTRLTVT.

V gene TRBV24-1 combines with J gene TRBJ2-2; D is possibly TRBD1 (5 bases). With 9 bases removed from V and 1 base from J, the gap between germline ends came to 14 bases. This CDR3 spans 15 amino acids. From germline, CDR1 is KGHDR and CDR2 SFDVKD. The CDR3 here is CATYFSGQNTGELFF. The CDR3 DNA follows: TGTGCCACCTATTTTTCCGGACAGAACACCGGGGAGCTGTTTTTT.

This chain uses TRBV2 with TRBJ1-1; the D gene is possibly TRBD1 (6 bases). In germline, CDR1 is SNHLY, CDR2 FYNNEI. Trimming cost V 9 bases and J 4 bases, with 12 bases left between them. CDR3 length: 12 amino acids. CDR3 bases: TGTGCCAGGGGAACAGGGTTCACTGAAGCTTTCTTT. This translates into CARGTGFTEAFF.

A few counts support this clone. The chain combines TRBV6-5 with TRBJ1-5; D is perhaps TRBD1 (6 bases). Germline V CDR1 and CDR2: MNHEY, SVGAGI. V dropped 4 bases and J dropped 5 bases, with 9 bases sitting between them. The CDR3 extends over 13 amino acids. The DNA of the CDR3 is TGTGCCAGCAGTTTGAACAGGGATCAGCCCCAGCATTTT. Protein sequence: CASSLNRDQPQHF.

The V call is TRBV6-6, the J call TRBJ1-6; 7 positions match TRBD1. Germline assignment: CDR1 MNHNY and CDR2 SVGAGI (reference sequence). V lost 3 bases, J lost 4 bases, and 3 bases stayed unmatched. The CDR3 extends over 15 amino acids. CDR3 region: CASSYGRGYNSPLHF. In nucleotides, the CDR3 is TGTGCCAGCAGTTATGGCAGGGGGTATAATTCACCCCTCCACTTT.

The J gene is TRBJ1-2, the V gene TRBV6-5; D not certain. Germline lookup yields CDR1 MNHEY and CDR2 SVGAGI. V lost 2 bases and J 5 bases, leaving 15 bases between the germline ends. The length of the CDR3 is 15 residues. The CDR3 coding sequence is TGTGCCAGCAGTTACACCCCGGGAACATTATATGGCTACACCTTC. Translation gives CASSYTPGTLYGYTF.

The rearrangement links TRBV9 to TRBJ2-3; 7 bases fit TRBD1. Germline V lookup: CDR1 SGDLS, CDR2 YYNGEE. The CDR3 covers 15 residues. V lost 3 bases, J lost 6 bases, and 10 bases stayed unmatched. The CDR3 is CASSETGSGVDTQYF. DNA of the CDR3: TGTGCCAGCAGCGAGACAGGGTCAGGGGTTGATACGCAGTATTTT. Based on the CDR3 plus reference TRBV9 and TRBJ2-3, the full variable domain is DSGVTQTPKHLITATGQRVTLRCSPRSGDLSVYWYQQSLDQGLQFLIQYYNGEERAKGNILERFSAQQFPDLHSELNLSSLELGDSALYFCASSETGSGVDTQYFGPGTRLTVL.

This chain uses TRBV9 with TRBJ2-7, with TRBD2 matching over 9 bases. With 1 base clipped from V and 2 bases from J, the junction kept 10 bases outside the gene matches. The CDR3 covers 17 residues. Germline-derived CDR1 and CDR2 are SGDLS and YYNGEE. The CDR3 DNA reads TGTGCCAGCAGCGTAAGTCCCCTAGCGGGGAGCCCCTACGAGCAGTACTTC. Translation: CASSVSPLAGSPYEQYF.

This sequence joins TRBV12-3 or TRBV12-4 and TRBJ1-2, with a weak D call TRBD1 (5 bases). V lost 6 bases to trimming and J lost 14 bases, with 19 bases between them. The CDR3 runs to 12 residues. The CDR3: CASRLDSTTMTF. DNA of the CDR3: TGTGCCAGCAGGCTCGACAGCACCACTATGACCTTC.

This clone was observed once. The chain uses TRBV19 and TRBJ1-5; D gene uncertain. The CDR3 consists of 13 residues. Trimming shortened V by 3 bases and J by 5 bases, and 8 bases separated the two germline ends. From germline, CDR1 is LNHDA and CDR2 SQIVND (reference sequence). The DNA for the CDR3 is TGTGCCAGTAGTATTACGAGAGATCAGCCCCAGCATTTT. It specifies CASSITRDQPQHF.

V and J are TRBV30 and TRBJ1-2; 8 bases are a match to TRBD1. The CDR3 contains 14 residues. V gave up 5 bases and J gave up 7 bases; unmatched junction bases: 12. Germline V gene data show CDR1 as GTSNPN and CDR2 as SVGIG (reference sequence). CDR3 bases: TGTGCCTGGGGGACAGGCGGGAGCCTCGGTGGCTACACCTTC. Its protein is CAWGTGGSLGGYTF.

This chain connects TRBV15 to TRBJ1-3; D not resolved. CDR1 is LNHNV and CDR2 is YYDKDF in the germline V gene (reference sequence). V was trimmed by 0 bases and J by 4 bases, leaving 10 bases between them. This CDR3 has 15 residues. The CDR3 nucleotides are TGTGCCACCAGCAGAGATCGGGCGGGAGGAAACACCATATATTTT. This gives the protein CATSRDRAGGNTIYF.

A few counts support this clone. This rearrangement joins TRBV5-1 to TRBJ2-2; TRBD1 matches 10 bases. CDR1 is SGHRS and CDR2 is YFSETQ in the germline V gene. The ends lost 3 bases at V and 5 bases at J; junction bases unmatched: 7. This CDR3 has 16 residues. The DNA for the CDR3 is TGCGCCAGCAGCTGGACCGGGGACAGGGGAACCGGGGAGCTGTTTTTT. Translated, it gives CASSWTGDRGTGELFF.

The V and J genes are TRBV12-5 and TRBJ1-1, with TRBD1 matching 8 bases. CDR3 length: 12 amino acids. Germline trimming cut 5 bases from V and 12 bases from J; bases unmatched to any gene: 8. CDR1 is LGHNT, CDR2 FRNRAP, per germline. The CDR3 is CASGNQGAVSFF. In DNA, the CDR3 is TGTGCTAGTGGTAATCAGGGGGCCGTCTCTTTCTTT.

This clone came up once. This chain connects TRBV5-4 to TRBJ2-1; 14 nucleotides match TRBD2. The CDR3 sequence is 17 residues long. The V and J ends lost 3 bases and 4 bases, in that order; junction bases with no gene match: 6. The V gene's germline CDR1 is SGHNT and CDR2 YYREEE (reference sequence). Here the CDR3 reads CASSSRLAGGKYNEQFF. The CDR3 DNA reads TGTGCCAGCAGCTCTAGACTAGCGGGGGGGAAGTACAATGAGCAGTTCTTC.